Below are 8 T cell receptor beta chains sequenced from a single sample in a study of CXCR3-negative and CXCR3-positive naive CD8 T cells. Study findings and constraints: TRB CDR3s of CXCR3-positive naive cells were more hydrophobic than those of CXCR3-negative naive cells.

Which antigens these TCRs recognize remains unknown. With UMI labels, 5' RACE was used to prepare the TRB cDNA libraries. After re-calling the 5' RACE reads, TCRdb lists one entry per CDR3 protein, DNA absent. The ten top clones account for approximately 1%, within a sample of around 88,000 distinct CDR3 sequences. Input material: naive CXCR3+ CD8+ T cells from blood. This sample's subset: CD45RO-CCR7+CD27+CD95- naive CD8+ T cells expressing CXCR3 (TNR3+). These receptors all stem from a human donor in good health. Some clones in this sample may be carry-over from other donors' samples.

The chain couples TRBV6-2 or TRBV6-3 to TRBJ2-5; lacking DNA, the TRBD1 call made by TCRdb goes unchecked. Germline values: CDR1 MNHEY, CDR2 SVGEGT. This CDR3 has 13 amino acids. The CDR3 reads CASREQGLETQYF.

The chain is built from TRBV27 and TRBJ2-7. The CDR3 has 12 residues. In germline, CDR1 is MNHEY, CDR2 SMNVEV (reference sequence). CDR3 amino acids: CASSSAGYEQYF.

The chain combines TRBV2 with TRBJ2-7; TCRdb returns TRBD1, unconfirmable since there is no DNA. CDR3 length equals 13 residues. The germline V gene encodes CDR1 SNHLY and CDR2 FYNNEI. CDR3 sequence: CASKQAPTYEQYF.

The gene calls are TRBV28 and TRBJ2-7; TCRdb proposes TRBD2, but this gene call is untestable without DNA. Germline V gene lookup returns CDR1 MDHEN and CDR2 SYDVKM. CDR3 length: 14 residues. The CDR3 reads CASSSRTSRHVQYF. The full variable domain, with the rest looked up from reference TRBV28 and TRBJ2-7, is DVKVTQSSRYLVKRTGEKVFLECVQDMDHENMFWYRQDPGLGLRLIYFSYDVKMKEKGDIPEGYSVSREKKERFSLILESASTNQTSMYLCASSSRTSRHVQYFGPGTRLTVT.

V usage is TRBV7-6 and J usage is TRBJ1-3. From germline, CDR1 is SGHVS and CDR2 FNYEAQ. The CDR3 totals 16 residues. CDR3 loop: CASSTPKEASGNTIYF. The full variable domain, its missing parts supplied by reference TRBV7-6 and TRBJ1-3, is GAGVSQSPRYKVTKRGQDVALRCDPISGHVSLYWYRQALGQGPEFLTYFNYEAQQDKSGLPNDRFSAERPEGSISTLTIQRTEQRDSAMYRCASSTPKEASGNTIYFGEGSWLTVV.

The chain is built from TRBV4-1 and TRBJ2-5; lacking DNA, the TRBD2 call made by TCRdb goes unchecked. The CDR3 totals 15 residues. Germline V lookup: CDR1 MGHRA, CDR2 YSYEKL. CDR3 sequence reads: CASSLVRGLEETQYF.

V gene TRBV11-3 combines with J gene TRBJ2-1; no DNA is available, so the TRBD2 call from TCRdb remains unchecked. The CDR3 contains 16 residues. Germline values: CDR1 SGHNT, CDR2 YENEEA. This chain's CDR3 is CASRRPTSGGANEQFF.

This chain joins TRBV3-1 and TRBJ2-7; TCRdb gives TRBD1 as the D gene, but with no DNA this cannot be confirmed. Germline CDR1 and CDR2: LGHDT and YNNKEL (reference sequence). This CDR3 has 14 residues. This CDR3 reads CASSQVTGTYEQYF.